The 15 T cell receptor beta chains listed next were all sequenced from one sample in a study of OX40 agonist ivuxolimab in advanced cancers. Generated by immunoSEQ multiplex PCR, the TCRdb table keeps only in-frame clones and is missing some. The sample comprises tens of thousands of clones, 60% to 85% of which are singletons, and around 12% rests with the top ten. This sample comprised CD4+ or CD8+ T cells sorted from blood, obtained in a trial of the OX40 agonist ivuxolimab. Receptors were obtained from an adult with an advanced solid tumor such as melanoma, head and neck, liver or kidney cancer.

The CDR3: CSAGPVGQGRVSGANVLTF. CDR3 nucleotide sequence: TGCAGCGCCGGGCCAGTCGGACAGGGGAGGGTCAGTGGGGCCAACGTCCTGACTTTC. The V call is TRBV29-1, the J call TRBJ2-6; 9 bases agree with TRBD1. The length of the CDR3 is 19 residues. Germline assignment: CDR1 SQVTM and CDR2 ANQGSEA. After removal of 7 bases from V and 3 bases from J, the junction contained 19 bases not matched to a gene.

J is TRBJ2-3 and V is TRBV28; 8 bases agree with TRBD1. Trimming cost V 4 bases and J 0 bases; bases outside gene matches: 15. Germline V gene lookup returns CDR1 MDHEN and CDR2 SYDVKM. The CDR3 spans 19 residues. The CDR3 region has the DNA TGTGCCAGCAGTTCCCCCCCGCCGGGACAGGTTACTAGCACAGATACGCAGTATTTT. This sequence encodes CASSSPPPGQVTSTDTQYF.

The V gene is TRBV28, the J gene TRBJ1-3; possibly TRBD1 for D (5 bases). The CDR3 sequence is 15 residues long. Trimming removed 6 bases at V and 0 bases at J, with 12 bases between. Looked up from germline, CDR1 is MDHEN and CDR2 is SYDVKM. The chain's CDR3 is CASRTRGASGNTIYF. CDR3 nucleotide sequence: TGTGCCAGCAGAACGCGAGGGGCCTCTGGAAACACCATATATTTT. Together with reference TRBV28 and TRBJ1-3, the CDR3 gives the full variable domain: DVKVTQSSRYLVKRTGEKVFLECVQDMDHENMFWYRQDPGLGLRLIYFSYDVKMKEKGDIPEGYSVSREKKERFSLILESASTNQTSMYLCASRTRGASGNTIYFGEGSWLTVV.

The chain couples TRBV29-1 to TRBJ1-1; a weak D match, TRBD1 (5 bases). Deletions cut 7 bases from V and 13 bases from J, with 19 bases between. Germline V gives CDR1 SQVTM, CDR2 ANQGSEA. This CDR3 is built from 11 residues. The CDR3 region is CSARDAGRDFF. CDR3 in DNA: TGCAGCGCCCGGGACGCCGGGAGAGATTTCTTT.

As for this clone: A much larger clone sits a single nucleotide away, making a read error possible. The rearrangement links TRBV28 to TRBJ1-2, with D tentatively TRBD1 (5 bases). Germline CDR1 and CDR2: MDHEN and SYDVKM. V lost 3 bases and J 2 bases, leaving 7 bases between the germline ends. The CDR3 length is 13 residues. The CDR3 reads CASSLGGNYGYTF. The DNA of the CDR3 is TGTGCCAGCAGTTTGGGGGGGAACTATGGCTACACCTTC.

This clone came up a few times. The rearrangement uses TRBV28 and TRBJ1-2, with 8 bases identical to TRBD1. This CDR3 spans 15 amino acids. Trimming at V came to 7 bases and at J to 1 base, leaving 8 bases not matched to a gene. Germline V gene lookup returns CDR1 MDHEN and CDR2 SYDVKM. The CDR3 loop reads CASTSDRDYNYGYTF. The CDR3 DNA reads TGTGCCAGCACTTCGGACAGGGACTATAACTATGGCTACACCTTC.

J is TRBJ2-2 and V is TRBV7-6, with 8 positions matching TRBD1. CDR3 length equals 14 residues. Germline CDR1 and CDR2: SGHVS and FNYEAQ. The V and J ends lost 1 base and 6 bases, in that order; junction bases with no gene match: 1. In DNA, the CDR3 is TGTGCCAGCAGCTTAGGGACAGGGCCCGGGGAGCTGTTTTTT. Its translation: CASSLGTGPGELFF.

The genes are TRBV28 and TRBJ2-1; tentatively, D is TRBD1 (6 bases). The V gene lost 5 bases and the J gene lost 12 bases, with 14 bases spanning the gap. Per the germline V gene, CDR1 is MDHEN and CDR2 is SYDVKM. This CDR3 is 12 amino acids long. This chain's CDR3 is CASSTGSSLQFF. CDR3 bases: TGTGCCAGCAGTACAGGGTCCTCCCTGCAGTTCTTC.

The genes are TRBV9 and TRBJ2-3; D call uncertain. Germline CDR1 and CDR2: SGDLS and YYNGEE. This CDR3 comprises 16 residues. Deletions cut 0 bases from V and 1 base from J, with 12 bases between. CDR3: CASSVGPSAGTDTQYF. The CDR3 DNA follows: TGTGCCAGCAGCGTAGGTCCTTCAGCTGGCACAGATACGCAGTATTTT.

The sample holds a few counts of this clone. V and J are TRBV7-3 and TRBJ1-1, with D possibly being TRBD1 (6 bases). The CDR3 runs 14 residues. The germline V gene has CDR1 SGHTA and CDR2 FQGTGA. The V and J ends lost 2 bases and 4 bases respectively, with 11 bases between them. Written as DNA, the CDR3 is TGTGCCAGCAGCTTAGGACAGTCAATCACTGAAGCTTTCTTT. It encodes CASSLGQSITEAFF.

This chain uses TRBV9 with TRBJ1-5; D remains unclear. The CDR3 is made up of 15 amino acids. Germline CDR1 reads SGDLS; CDR2 reads YYNGEE. V gave up 2 bases and J gave up 2 bases, with 11 bases separating them. The chain's CDR3 is CASSVEGSGNQPQHF. The CDR3 nucleotides read TGTGCCAGCAGCGTGGAGGGTAGTGGCAATCAGCCCCAGCATTTT.

The rearrangement joins TRBV7-9 to TRBJ2-2, with 7 bases that match TRBD2. From germline, CDR1 is SEHNR and CDR2 FQNEAQ (reference sequence). V shed 8 bases, J shed 4 bases, and the junction held 7 bases outside the gene matches. This CDR3 region has 14 residues. The CDR3 DNA reads as TGTGCCAGCGTTACCGGGAGGAGCACCGGGGAGCTGTTTTTT. Amino acids: CASVTGRSTGELFF.

CDR3 sequence: CASSLAGGSPTGELFF. The CDR3 DNA follows: TGTGCCAGCAGCTTAGCGGGAGGGAGTCCCACCGGGGAGCTGTTTTTT. The genes are TRBV7-4 and TRBJ2-2; TRBD2 matches 7 bases. The CDR3 contains 16 residues. CDR1 and CDR2 (germline): SGHVT, SQSDAQ. V dropped 0 bases and J dropped 4; count of bases not matched to a gene: 5. Together with reference TRBV7-4 and TRBJ2-2, the CDR3 gives the full variable domain: GAGVSQSPRYKVAKRGRDVALRCDSISGHVTLYWYRQTLGQGSEVLTYSQSDAQRDKSGRPSGRFSAERPERSVSTLKIQRTEQGDSAVYLCASSLAGGSPTGELFFGEGSRLTVL.

The J gene is TRBJ1-1, the V gene TRBV7-6; D possibly corresponds to TRBD1 (6 bases). This CDR3 is 13 amino acids long. Germline V lookup: CDR1 SGHVS, CDR2 FNYEAQ. Trimming shortened V by 3 bases and J by 5 bases, and 10 bases separated the two germline ends. The CDR3 here is CASSLDSLTEAFF. DNA of the CDR3: TGTGCCAGCAGCTTGGACAGCCTGACTGAAGCTTTCTTT. Full variable domain (missing parts from reference TRBV7-6 and TRBJ1-1): GAGVSQSPRYKVTKRGQDVALRCDPISGHVSLYWYRQALGQGPEFLTYFNYEAQQDKSGLPNDRFSAERPEGSISTLTIQRTEQRDSAMYRCASSLDSLTEAFFGQGTRLTVV.

This clone was detected only once. This chain's CDR3 is CASSPRTLGNTEAFF. CDR3 DNA: TGTGCCAGCAGTCCGAGGACCCTGGGGAACACTGAAGCTTTCTTT. The chain links TRBV28 to TRBJ1-1, with D unclear. The V end was cut by 5 bases, the J end by 1 base, with 14 bases between. CDR1 and CDR2 from the germline V gene are MDHEN and SYDVKM. The CDR3 is 15 residues long.